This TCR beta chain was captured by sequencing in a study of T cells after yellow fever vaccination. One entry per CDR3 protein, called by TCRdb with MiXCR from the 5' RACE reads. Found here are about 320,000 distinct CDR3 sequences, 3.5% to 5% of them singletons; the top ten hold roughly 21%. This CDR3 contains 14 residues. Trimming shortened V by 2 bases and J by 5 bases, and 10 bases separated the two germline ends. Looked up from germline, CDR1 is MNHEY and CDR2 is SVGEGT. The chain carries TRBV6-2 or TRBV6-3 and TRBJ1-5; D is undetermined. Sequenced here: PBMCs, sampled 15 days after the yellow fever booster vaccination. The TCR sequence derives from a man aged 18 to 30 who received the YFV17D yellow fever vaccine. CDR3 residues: CASSYHATDQPQHF. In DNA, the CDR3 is TGTGCCAGCAGTTACCACGCGACTGATCAGCCCCAGCATTTT.